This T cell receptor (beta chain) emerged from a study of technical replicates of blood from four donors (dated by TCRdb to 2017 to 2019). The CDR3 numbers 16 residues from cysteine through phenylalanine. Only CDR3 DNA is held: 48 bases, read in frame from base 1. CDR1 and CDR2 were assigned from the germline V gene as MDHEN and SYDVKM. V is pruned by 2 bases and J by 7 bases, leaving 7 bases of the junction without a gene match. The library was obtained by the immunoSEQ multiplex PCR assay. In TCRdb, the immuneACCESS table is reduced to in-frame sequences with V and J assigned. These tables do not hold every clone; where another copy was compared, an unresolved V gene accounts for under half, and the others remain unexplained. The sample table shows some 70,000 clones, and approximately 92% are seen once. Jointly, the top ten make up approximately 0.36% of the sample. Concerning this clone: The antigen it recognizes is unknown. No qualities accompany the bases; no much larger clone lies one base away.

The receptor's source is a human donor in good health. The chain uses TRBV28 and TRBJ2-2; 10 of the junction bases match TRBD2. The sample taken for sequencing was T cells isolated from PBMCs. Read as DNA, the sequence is TGTGCCAGCAGTTTAGGGCCGGGACTAGCGTTCGGGGAGCTGTTTTTT. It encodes CASSLGPGLAFGELFF.